Below, one TCR beta chain is given with its context. Its antigen is not identified. Measured with immunoSEQ multiplex PCR; TCRdb has only the in-frame clones, and not every one. The data contain approximately 75,000 clones, 85% to 90% of them seen just once; the ten biggest clones take up over 1.3%. This sample was included in a study of T cell responses to AZD1222 COVID-19 vaccine. Broader study findings: Clonal diversity was possibly underestimated, and the donors were mostly white British, with more females. Seropositivity was recorded at baseline in only a handful of AZD1222 recipients. With dominance at 160-218 and 743-854, vaccine-associated CD4 TCRs spanned spike.

Germline V gene data show CDR1 as SGHTA and CDR2 as FQGNSA. The ends were cut back, 5 bases at V and 2 bases at J, with 12 bases in the middle. There are 14 residues in the CDR3. The TCR sequence derives from an adult who received the AZD1222 COVID-19 vaccine. The sample was peripheral blood, taken 28 days after the second AZD1222 dose. This chain connects TRBV7-2 to TRBJ1-2, with D possibly TRBD1 on 5 matching bases. The CDR3 is CASSPGAGNYGYTF. The CDR3 DNA follows: TGTGCCAGCAGCCCTGGGGCAGGGAACTATGGCTACACCTTC.